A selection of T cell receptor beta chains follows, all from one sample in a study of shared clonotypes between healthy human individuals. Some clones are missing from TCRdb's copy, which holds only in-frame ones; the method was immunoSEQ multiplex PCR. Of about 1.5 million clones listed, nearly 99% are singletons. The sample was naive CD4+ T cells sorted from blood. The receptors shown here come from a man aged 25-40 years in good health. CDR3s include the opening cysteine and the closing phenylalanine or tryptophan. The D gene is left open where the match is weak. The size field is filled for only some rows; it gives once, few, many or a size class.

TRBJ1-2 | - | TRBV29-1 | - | CSDSWSSYGYTF | TGCAGCGACTCGTGGTCCAGCTATGGCTACACCTTC
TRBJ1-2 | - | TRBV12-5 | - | CASGLTWVYGYTF | TGTGCTAGTGGTCTGACTTGGGTCTATGGCTACACCTTC
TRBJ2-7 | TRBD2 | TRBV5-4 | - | CASSSGGREEQYF | TGTGCCAGCAGCTCCGGAGGGAGGGAGGAGCAGTACTTC
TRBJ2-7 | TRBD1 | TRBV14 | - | CASSQEPWDRVAEQYF | TGTGCCAGCAGCCAAGAACCCTGGGACAGGGTGGCCGAGCAGTACTTC
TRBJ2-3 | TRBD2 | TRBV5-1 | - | CASSWTRDTQYF | TGCGCCAGCAGCTGGACTAGAGATACGCAGTATTTT
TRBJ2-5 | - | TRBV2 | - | CAREEGGTQYF | TGTGCCAGAGAGGAGGGGGGGACCCAGTACTTC
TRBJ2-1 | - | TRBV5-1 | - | CASSLEGRSYYNEQFF | TGCGCCAGCAGCTTGGAGGGCAGGTCCTATTACAATGAGCAGTTCTTC
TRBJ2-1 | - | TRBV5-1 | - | CASRRSNEQFF | TGCGCCAGCAGACGGAGCAATGAGCAGTTCTTC
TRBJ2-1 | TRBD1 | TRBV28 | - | CASSRDQTGGIEQFF | TGTGCCAGCAGCCGAGACCAGACAGGGGGCATTGAGCAGTTCTTC
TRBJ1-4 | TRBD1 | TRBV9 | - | CASSTGGGQGAEKLFF | TGTGCCAGCAGCACAGGGGGGGGACAGGGAGCTGAAAAACTGTTTTTT
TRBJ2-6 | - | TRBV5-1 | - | CASSFRNSGANVLTF | TGCGCCAGCAGCTTTCGGAACTCTGGGGCCAACGTCCTGACTTTC
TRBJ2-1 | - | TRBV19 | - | CASSPFSGANEQFF | TGTGCCAGTAGTCCTTTTTCAGGGGCCAATGAGCAGTTCTTC
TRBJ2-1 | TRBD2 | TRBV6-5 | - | CASSYLLAGGLNEQFF | TGTGCCAGCAGTTACCTACTAGCGGGAGGGCTCAATGAGCAGTTCTTC
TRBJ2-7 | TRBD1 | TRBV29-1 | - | CSGGTGGYEQYF | TGCAGCGGGGGGACAGGGGGCTACGAGCAGTACTTC
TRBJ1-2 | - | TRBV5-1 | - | CASGANSNYGYTF | TGCGCCAGCGGGGCAAACTCTAACTATGGCTACACCTTC
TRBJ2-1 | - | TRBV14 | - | CASSQKRTTKFF | TGTGCCAGCAGCCAAAAGCGGACAACCAAGTTCTTC
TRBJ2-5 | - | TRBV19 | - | CASSILRGKAPPRETQYF | TGTGCCAGTAGTATACTGAGGGGTAAGGCACCGCCTCGGGAGACCCAGTACTTC
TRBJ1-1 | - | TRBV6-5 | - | CASSLRGDKAFF | TGTGCCAGCAGTTTGAGGGGAGACAAAGCTTTCTTT
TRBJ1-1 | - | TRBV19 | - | CASSLTINMNTEAFF | TGTGCCAGTAGTCTAACCATTAACATGAACACTGAAGCTTTCTTT
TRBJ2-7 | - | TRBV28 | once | CASSFPMTKHSPYEQYF | TGTGCCAGCAGTTTCCCGATGACTAAGCATAGTCCCTACGAGCAGTACTTC
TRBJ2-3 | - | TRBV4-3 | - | CASSHNGQDTQYF | TGCGCCAGCAGCCACAACGGGCAGGATACGCAGTATTTT
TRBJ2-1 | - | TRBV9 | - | CASSVDGRSGQYNEQFF | TGTGCCAGCAGCGTAGACGGTCGGAGCGGGCAATACAATGAGCAGTTCTTC
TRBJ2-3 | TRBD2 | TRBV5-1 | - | CASSLAGDRSDTQYF | TGCGCCAGCAGCCTAGCGGGAGATCGGTCAGATACGCAGTATTTT
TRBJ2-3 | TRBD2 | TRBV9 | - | CASSKLAGVDTQYF | TGTGCCAGCAGCAAACTAGCGGGAGTTGATACGCAGTATTTT
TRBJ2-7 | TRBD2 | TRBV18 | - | CASSPMGGAIGEQYF | TGTGCCAGCTCACCCATGGGAGGGGCTATAGGCGAGCAGTACTTC
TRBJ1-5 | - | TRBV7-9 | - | CASSGQNSNQPQHF | TGTGCCAGCAGCGGACAGAATAGCAATCAGCCCCAGCATTTT
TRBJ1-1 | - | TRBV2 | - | CASSVEGQTEAFF | TGTGCCAGCAGTGTTGAGGGGCAAACTGAAGCTTTCTTT
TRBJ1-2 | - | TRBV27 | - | CASSFEPYGGYGYTF | TGTGCCAGCAGTTTTGAGCCTTACGGCGGCTATGGCTACACCTTC
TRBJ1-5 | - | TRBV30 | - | CAWSVSGALRQPQHF | TGTGCCTGGAGTGTATCCGGGGCCCTCAGGCAGCCCCAGCATTTT
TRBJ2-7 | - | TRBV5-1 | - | CASSLALGSSYEQYF | TGCGCCAGCAGCTTGGCCCTGGGGAGCTCCTACGAGCAGTACTTC
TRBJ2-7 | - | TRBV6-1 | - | CASSGLRLAPYEQYF | TGTGCCAGCAGTGGCCTTCGTCTAGCGCCCTACGAGCAGTACTTC
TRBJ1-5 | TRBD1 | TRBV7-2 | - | CASSTGVDQPQHF | TGTGCCAGCAGCACAGGGGTGGATCAGCCCCAGCATTTT
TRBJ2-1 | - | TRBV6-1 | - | CASSEITYNEQFF | TGTGCCAGCAGTGAAATCACCTACAATGAGCAGTTCTTC
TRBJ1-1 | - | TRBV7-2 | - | CASSSPRGNTEAFF | TGTGCCAGCAGCTCTCCCAGGGGAAACACTGAAGCTTTCTTT
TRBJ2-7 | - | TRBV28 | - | CASSLTSSYEQYF | TGTGCCAGCAGTTTAACTAGTTCCTACGAGCAGTACTTC
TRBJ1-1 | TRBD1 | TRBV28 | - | CASRFPDRMNTEAFF | TGTGCCAGCAGATTCCCGGACAGGATGAACACTGAAGCTTTCTTT
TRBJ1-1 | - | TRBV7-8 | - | CASSLNTANTEAFF | TGTGCCAGCAGCTTAAATACAGCTAACACTGAAGCTTTCTTT
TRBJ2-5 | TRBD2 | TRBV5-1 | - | CASSSPLAGGRETQYF | TGCGCCAGCAGCAGCCCCCTAGCGGGCGGCAGAGAGACCCAGTACTTC
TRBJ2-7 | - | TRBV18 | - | CASSPRVGEGEQYF | TGTGCCAGCTCACCACGCGTCGGGGAAGGGGAGCAGTACTTC
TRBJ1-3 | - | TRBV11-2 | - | CASSVVSGNTIYF | TGTGCCAGCAGCGTAGTATCTGGAAACACCATATATTTT
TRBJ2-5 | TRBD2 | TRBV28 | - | CASSRPGLAGARETQYF | TGTGCCAGCAGTCGCCCTGGACTAGCGGGAGCACGGGAGACCCAGTACTTC
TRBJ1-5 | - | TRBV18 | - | CASSSGPNQPQHF | TGTGCCAGCTCATCGGGTCCCAATCAGCCCCAGCATTTT
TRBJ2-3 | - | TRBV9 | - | CASTRLGEASTDTQYF | TGTGCCAGCACCCGCCTCGGCGAGGCTAGCACAGATACGCAGTATTTT
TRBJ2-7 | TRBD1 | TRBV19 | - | CASSTRQGPSYEQYF | TGTGCCAGTAGTACCCGACAGGGACCCTCCTACGAGCAGTACTTC
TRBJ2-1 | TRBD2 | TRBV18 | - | CASSPGTSGREQFF | TGTGCCAGCTCACCTGGGACTAGCGGGAGAGAGCAGTTCTTC
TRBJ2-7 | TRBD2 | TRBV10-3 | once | CAISTGTSGSSYEQYF | TGTGCCATCAGTACCGGGACTAGCGGGAGCTCCTACGAGCAGTACTTC
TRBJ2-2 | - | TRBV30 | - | CAWRGQNTGELFF | TGTGCCTGGAGGGGACAAAACACCGGGGAGCTGTTTTTT
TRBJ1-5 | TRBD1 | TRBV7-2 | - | CASSSVGTGYQPQHF | TGTGCCAGCAGCTCCGTCGGGACAGGGTATCAGCCCCAGCATTTT
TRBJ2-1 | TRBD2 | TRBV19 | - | CASSLGLGYNEQFF | TGTGCCAGTAGCCTGGGACTAGGATACAATGAGCAGTTCTTC
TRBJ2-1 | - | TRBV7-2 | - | CASSLVVGGLYNEQFF | TGTGCCAGCAGCTTAGTTGTGGGAGGACTATACAATGAGCAGTTCTTC
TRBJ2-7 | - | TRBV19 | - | CASSSNPGRRAYYEQYF | TGTGCCAGTAGTTCCAACCCGGGACGGCGAGCCTACTACGAGCAGTACTTC
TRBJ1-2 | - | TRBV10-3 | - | CAISESVDWYGYTF | TGTGCCATCAGTGAGTCCGTCGATTGGTATGGCTACACCTTC